The 14 T cell receptor beta chains presented below share a single source sample, sequenced in a study of control samples from healthy donors and cancer patients. This table comes from immunoSEQ multiplex PCR, and its TCRdb copy is limited to in-frame clones, with some not included. The sample carries tens of thousands of clones, 90% recorded once. The sample consisted of blood. The origin of the receptors is a woman aged 18-29 years in good health.

The chain recombines TRBV9 with TRBJ2-7; a possible D gene is TRBD1 (5 bases). The germline V gene has CDR1 SGDLS and CDR2 YYNGEE. Trimming removed 0 bases at V and 3 bases at J, with 10 bases between. This CDR3 region has 14 residues. The CDR3 DNA follows: TGTGCCAGCAGCGTAGCTCCAGGGAACTACGAGCAGTACTTC. Translation: CASSVAPGNYEQYF.

The rearrangement links TRBV13 to TRBJ2-7; 8 nucleotides agree with TRBD1. The V gene end was trimmed by 5 bases and the J gene end by 6 bases; junction bases not matched to a gene: 12. Germline V gene data show CDR1 as PRHDT and CDR2 as FYEKMQ (reference sequence). This CDR3 has 15 residues. The CDR3 bases are TGTGCCAGCAGCCCCGGGGGACAGGAGTATCCCGAGCAGTACTTC. Residues: CASSPGGQEYPEQYF.

The chain joins TRBV25-1 to TRBJ2-7; possibly TRBD1 or TRBD2 for D (6 bases each). The CDR3 is 17 residues long. CDR1 is MGHDK and CDR2 is SYGVNS in the germline V gene. V was pared by 1 base and J by 4 bases, with 20 bases between. DNA of the CDR3: TGTGCCAGCAGTGAATTGGCAGGGGCGAGGAGGGATTACGAGCAGTACTTC. Its translation is CASSELAGARRDYEQYF.

This sequence joins TRBV20-1 and TRBJ2-7; D possibly uses TRBD1 or TRBD2 (5 bases each). Germline CDR1 and CDR2: DFQATT and SNEGSKA (reference sequence). Between the trimmed V and J ends, which lost 3 bases and 4 bases, there was a span of 10 bases. The CDR3 runs to 12 residues. In DNA, the CDR3 is TGCAGTGCTAGTCGAGGGGAGTACGAGCAGTACTTC. This sequence encodes CSASRGEYEQYF.

This chain links TRBV7-9 with TRBJ2-1, with D maybe TRBD1 (6 bases). Trimming pared 2 bases from V and 6 bases from J, leaving 8 bases between. CDR1 is SEHNR, CDR2 FQNEAQ, per germline (reference sequence). This CDR3 has 13 residues. The CDR3 DNA reads as TGTGCCAGCAGCTTAATCAGGGGCAATGAGCAGTTCTTC. As protein: CASSLIRGNEQFF.

The chain recombines TRBV10-2 with TRBJ1-1; TRBD1 matches 7 bases. Germline assignment: CDR1 WSHSY and CDR2 SAAADI. The V and J ends lost 11 bases and 4 bases, in that order; junction bases with no gene match: 16. CDR3 length: 15 amino acids. CDR3 in DNA: TGCGCCCCCCCAGGGGGGGAGTATTATGGCACTGAAGCTTTCTTT. Translation: CAPPGGEYYGTEAFF.

The table lists this clone with a count of one. V gene TRBV6-5 combines with J gene TRBJ1-5; TRBD1 agrees at 7 bases. V shed 7 bases, J shed 3 bases, and the junction held 9 bases outside the gene matches. CDR1 MNHEY and CDR2 SVGAGI come from the germline V gene. The CDR3 contains 15 residues. The CDR3 region has the DNA TGTGCCAGCACTCCCGGACAGGACGCCAATCAGCCCCAGCATTTT. Its translation: CASTPGQDANQPQHF.

CDR3 nucleotides: TGTGCCAGCAGCTTAGCAGGGAATGTTAAGGAGCAGTACTTC. As protein: CASSLAGNVKEQYF. This chain uses TRBV11-1 with TRBJ2-7; D gene unclear. The V end lost 0 bases, the J end lost 7 bases, and 13 bases lay between the germline ends. Germline V CDR1 and CDR2: SGHAT, FQDESV (reference sequence). CDR3 size: 14 residues.

This sequence joins TRBV3-1 (or the pseudogene TRBV3-2) and TRBJ1-2, with D hard to call. The CDR3 has 13 residues. Germline CDR1 reads LGHDT; CDR2 reads YNNKEL (reference sequence). Trimming left V 4 bases short and J 0 bases short, with 6 bases between. The CDR3 nucleotides are TGTGCCAGCAGCCGGAACTCTAACTATGGCTACACCTTC. Residues: CASSRNSNYGYTF.

The CDR3 sequence is CASSPLASGNTIYF. DNA of the CDR3: TGTGCCAGCAGCCCACTAGCCTCTGGAAACACCATATATTTT. This chain joins TRBV5-4 and TRBJ1-3; no reliable D call. Germline assignment: CDR1 SGHNT and CDR2 YYREEE (reference sequence). This CDR3 has 14 amino acids. Trimming removed 4 bases at V and 0 bases at J, with 8 bases between. The complete variable domain, with remaining parts taken from reference TRBV5-4 and TRBJ1-3, reads ETGVTQSPTHLIKTRGQQVTLRCSSQSGHNTVSWYQQALGQGPQFIFQYYREEENGRGNFPPRFSGLQFPNYSSELNVNALELDDSALYLCASSPLASGNTIYFGEGSWLTVV.

The chain employs TRBV25-1 and TRBJ1-1, with D possibly TRBD1 on 5 matching bases. Germline loops: CDR1 MGHDK, CDR2 SYGVNS. The V and J ends lost 7 bases and 5 bases respectively, with 14 bases between them. This CDR3 contains 13 residues. The chain's CDR3 is CASITGGLTEAFF. CDR3 bases: TGTGCCAGCATCACGGGGGGTCTGACTGAAGCTTTCTTT.

This clone is a singleton in its sample. V gene TRBV11-2 combines with J gene TRBJ2-7; 9 nucleotides align to TRBD2. V lost 5 bases and J lost 3; bases outside the gene matches: 5. The CDR3 covers 14 residues. Germline lookup yields CDR1 SGHAT and CDR2 FQNNGV. This CDR3 is CASSRRTSDYEQYF. The CDR3, as DNA: TGTGCCAGCAGCCGCCGGACTAGCGACTACGAGCAGTACTTC.

The V call is TRBV25-1, the J call TRBJ1-6; no clear D gene. The V gene's germline CDR1 is MGHDK and CDR2 SYGVNS. The CDR3 loop spans 14 amino acids. V lost 6 bases and J lost 6, with 12 bases in between. The CDR3 here is CASRGGPFNSPLHF. The CDR3 DNA sequence: TGTGCCAGCAGAGGCGGACCCTTTAATTCACCCCTCCACTTT.

This clone occurred a few times. The chain recombines TRBV6-5 with TRBJ1-2; D is perhaps TRBD1 (5 bases). The germline CDR1 and CDR2 sequences are MNHEY and SVGAGI. V lost 6 bases and J lost 4, with 9 bases in between. CDR3 length: 12 amino acids. The CDR3 spells CASSSRVYGYTF. In nucleotides, the CDR3 is TGTGCCAGCAGCAGCAGGGTCTATGGCTACACCTTC.